Below, one T cell receptor beta chain is given with its context. Its cognate antigen is unknown. In the PCR, 60 Vbeta and 13 Jbeta primers were used. Produced via immunoSEQ multiplex PCR; TCRdb's table is partial and in-frame only. Here the sample spans 130,000 to 150,000 clones, 77% being singletons. With 4 bases removed from V and 6 bases from J, the gap between germline ends came to 10 bases. Germline V gene data show CDR1 as SEHNR and CDR2 as FQNEAQ (reference sequence). The CDR3 is 12 amino acids. The record originates from a study of cytomegalovirus exposure and HLA in healthy donors. Broader study findings: Some segments of the V type, notably TRBV6-2 and TRBV6-3, were excluded as indistinguishable.

This chain uses TRBV7-9 with TRBJ2-7, with D perhaps matching TRBD1 (6 bases). The TCR sequence derives from a woman aged 45-59 years in good health and CMV-seronegative. Sequenced input: PBMCs. CDR3 sequence (DNA): TGTGCCAGCAGCTCCGCAGGGGTCGAGCAGTACTTC. It specifies CASSSAGVEQYF.